This T cell receptor (beta chain) was identified in a study of Graves' ophthalmopathy and Graves' hyperthyroidism. Study-wide findings and caveats: Cross-validated, the 13-signature model showed 87.88%/81.08% sensitivity/specificity, and 80%/75% in the test set.

A note on this clonotype: Its antigen is not identified.

V gave up 2 bases and J gave up 10 bases, with 12 bases separating them. Germline CDR1 reads SGHTA; CDR2 reads FQGNSA. This CDR3 is 14 amino acids long. RNA transcripts were the source from which TCR beta CDR3 regions were amplified. Following a first-round RT-PCR that used HTBI primers, a second-round multiplex PCR was carried out. TCRdb re-called the multiplex PCR reads with MiXCR, one entry per CDR3 protein. The sample shows around 520,000 distinct CDR3 sequences, 35% to 40% of them seen only once. Hyperthyroidism patients, all newly diagnosed, had under 2 months' duration and ages of 18 to 65. The sequenced sample consisted of peripheral blood or thyroid tissue (not recorded which). The sequence came from an adult man with Graves' hyperthyroidism. The chain uses TRBV7-2 and TRBJ1-6, with D hard to call. The CDR3 sequence: CASSLRQRESPLHF. CDR3 nucleotides: TGTGCCAGCAGCTTAAGGCAGAGGGAATCACCCCTCCACTTT.